The 15 T cell receptor beta chains presented below share a single source sample, sequenced in a study of tumor-infiltrating lymphocytes in primary liver carcinoma. Co-extraction of both nucleic acids (RNA and DNA) used 20-30 mg of unsorted bulk tissue. cDNA specific to TCR beta was made from about 0.45 ug of total RNA, with a constant-region primer employed for priming. Construction of TCR beta libraries relied on three successive nested multiplex PCR rounds employing slightly modified ARM-PCR. Amplification in the first two PCR rounds was performed using TRBV1-TRBV30 forward primers and a C-beta reverse primer for around 9 cycles each. TCRdb reprocessed the multiplex PCR reads via MiXCR and lists one record per CDR3 protein. The sample lists some 25,000 distinct CDR3 sequences; over 65% were seen once. The sample was liver tumor tissue from sampling region 3. Subset of the sample: tumor region T3, left-lateral pole. The source is a man aged 40-50 years with primary liver carcinoma and hepatitis B virus infection.

In the case of this clonotype: At one of its ends the junction is not consistent with the germline gene, which may arise from a read error. This sequence joins TRBV6-5 and TRBJ2-3; perhaps D is TRBD1 or TRBD2 (6 bases each). This CDR3 is built from 12 residues. Germline V gives CDR1 MNHEY, CDR2 SVGAGI. The chain's CDR3 is CASSLSGGGLHF. DNA for the CDR3: TGTGCCAGCAGTCTTAGCGGAGGGGGACTGCACTTT.

The chain uses TRBV11-2 and TRBJ2-5, with D unclear. The germline CDR1 and CDR2 sequences are SGHAT and FQNNGV. Trimming removed 8 bases from V and 3 bases from J, with 22 bases in between. The CDR3 totals 16 residues. CDR3 region: CASGQTHGGRKETQYF. In DNA, the CDR3 is TGTGCCAGCGGCCAAACTCATGGCGGAAGGAAAGAGACCCAGTACTTC.

Note on this clonotype: One end of the junction does not line up with germline, which may come from a read error. This chain joins TRBV7-8 and TRBJ2-2; 7 bases line up with TRBD2. Germline values: CDR1 SGHVS, CDR2 FQNEAQ. The CDR3 covers 16 residues. The chain's CDR3 is CPGSFAGVLNTRELFF. The CDR3 DNA reads as TGTCCCGGCAGCTTTGCGGGAGTCTTGAACACCAGGGAGCTGTTTTTT. Drawing the rest from reference TRBV7-8 and TRBJ2-2, the complete variable domain is GAGVSQSPRYKVAKRGQDVALRCDPISGHVSLFWYQQALGQGPEFLTYFQNEAQLDKSGLPSDRFFAERPEGSVSTLKIQRTQQEDSAVYLCPGSFAGVLNTRELFFGEGSRLTVL.

This clonotype was seen many times. The J gene is TRBJ1-2, the V gene TRBV11-2; no definite D call. Between the trimmed V and J ends, which lost 0 bases and 2 bases, there was a span of 4 bases. CDR3 length: 13 amino acids. In germline, CDR1 is SGHAT, CDR2 FQNNGV. The CDR3 sequence: CASSLEGNYGYTF. The CDR3 nucleotides are TGTGCCAGCAGCTTAGAGGGGAACTATGGCTACACCTTC.

Details on this clonotype: One end of the junction fails to match germline, which may point to a read error. CDR3 nucleotide sequence: TGTGCCAGCAGTGATTCTAGCGGCACCTACTATGAGCAGTTCTTC. Its protein product is CASSDSSGTYYEQFF. The rearrangement joins TRBV2 to TRBJ2-1; 7 nucleotides align to TRBD2. The CDR3 is 15 amino acids. Germline CDR1 is SNHLY and CDR2 is FYNNEI.

On this clonotype: The germline gene is not matched at one end of the junction; a read error may be the cause. This chain connects TRBV6-1 to TRBJ2-2; perhaps TRBD2 as D (5 bases). Germline CDR1 reads MNHNS; CDR2 reads SASEGT. The CDR3 has 15 amino acids. CDR3 sequence (DNA): TGTGCCAGCAGTGAAGAGTCGGGAAACAACGGGGAGCTGGTTTTT. Its translation: CASSEESGNNGELVF.

For this clonotype: The final CDR3 position lacks the conserved phenylalanine or tryptophan, pointing to a likely read error. This chain joins TRBV11-2 and TRBJ1-4; D is uncertain. Germline CDR1 and CDR2: SGHAT and FQNNGV. This CDR3 is 11 amino acids long. CDR3 nucleotide sequence: TGCGCCAGCAGCTTACTGAGCGAGCTGTTTTTA. Encoded protein: CASSLLSELFL.

This clonotype appeared many times. This sequence joins TRBV5-4 and TRBJ1-1, with a weak D call TRBD1 (6 bases). Germline-derived CDR1 and CDR2 are SGHNT and YYREEE (reference sequence). This CDR3 spans 16 amino acids. V was trimmed by 0 bases and J by 1 base, leaving 13 bases between them. The CDR3 region is CASSLGRGGTNTEAFF. In DNA form, the CDR3 reads TGTGCCAGCAGCTTGGGTCGAGGGGGGACGAACACTGAAGCTTTCTTT.

To note about this clonotype: A junction end diverges from the germline sequence, so it may reflect a read error. V usage is TRBV5-6 and J usage is TRBJ1-3, with D possibly TRBD1 on 6 matching bases. Per the germline V gene, CDR1 is SGHDT and CDR2 is YYEEEE. The CDR3 runs to 19 residues. CDR3 coding DNA: TGTACCAGCAGCTTCCCTATACTGGACAGAGTAACCTCTGTAAACACCATATATTTT. Translation: CTSSFPILDRVTSVNTIYF.

The chain uses TRBV4-1 and TRBJ2-3; TRBD2 aligns across 11 bases. Germline V gene data show CDR1 as MGHRA and CDR2 as YSYEKL. The CDR3 extends over 18 amino acids. CDR3 sequence: CTISQDPTSGVSTDTQYF. CDR3 in DNA: TGCACTATCAGCCAAGATCCGACTAGCGGGGTTAGCACAGATACGCAGTATTTT.

In regard to this clonotype: The CDR3 does not end in the conserved phenylalanine or tryptophan, so this is likely a read error. The V gene is TRBV11-2, the J gene TRBJ2-1; 9 nucleotides align to TRBD2. From germline, CDR1 is SGHAT and CDR2 FQNNGV. There are 16 residues in the CDR3. The CDR3 spells CGSSLELLAGMNEQFI. CDR3 nucleotide sequence: TGTGGCAGTAGCTTAGAGCTCCTAGCGGGAATGAATGAGCAGTTCATC.

This chain uses TRBV29-1 with TRBJ2-1; tentatively, D is TRBD1 (8 bases). The end of the DNA is better explained by TRBJ2-7, so the J call may be wrong. The CDR3 is 12 residues long. In germline, CDR1 is SQVTM, CDR2 ANQGSEA. CDR3 DNA: TGCAGCATGCAACAGGGGGGGAGTGAGCAGTACTTC. Translated: CSMQQGGSEQYF.

This clonotype was detected many times. This chain joins TRBV5-1 and TRBJ2-4; D tentatively reads TRBD1 or TRBD2 (5 bases each). Germline CDR1 SGHRS, CDR2 YFSETQ. The CDR3 consists of 15 residues. V was pared by 0 bases and J by 0 bases, with 7 bases between. CDR3 amino acids: CASSLDGTAKNIQYF. For the CDR3, the DNA is TGCGCCAGCAGCTTGGATGGGACAGCCAAAAACATTCAGTACTTC.

This clonotype was counted only a few times. The gene calls are TRBV7-3 and TRBJ2-7; D may be TRBD1 or TRBD2 (5 bases each). The germline gives CDR1 SGHTA, CDR2 FQGTGA. Trimming took 6 bases from V and 0 from J, leaving 12 bases between them. CDR3 size: 14 residues. The CDR3 protein is CASRPSGGSYEQYF. The CDR3 DNA follows: TGTGCCAGCAGACCTAGTGGGGGCTCCTACGAGCAGTACTTC.

This clonotype qualifies as medium-sized. The chain combines TRBV5-4 with TRBJ2-7; TRBD2 matches 13 bases. In germline, CDR1 is SGHNT, CDR2 YYREEE (reference sequence). V was pared by 2 bases and J by 3 bases, with 8 bases of the junction left unmatched. This CDR3 is built from 17 residues. The DNA of the CDR3 is TGTGCCAGCAGCTTTGGACTAGCGGGAGAAGTAGGCTACGAGCAGTACTTC. Its translation is CASSFGLAGEVGYEQYF.